This T cell receptor (beta chain) was captured in a study of blood T cell repertoires in COVID-19. At the level of the study: Acute and convalescent COVID-19 samples came from the United States, Italy and Spain. T cells, B-cell-depleted T cells, or PBMCs provided the cDNA or gDNA that served as material.

How the authors handled the data: Reference gene primer amplification gave estimated nucleated cell counts. Sequencing was performed with immunoSEQ multiplex PCR; in TCRdb, only in-frame clones are kept and a portion is missing. V and J calls and clone size are those listed in that table; D and trimming were worked out from the DNA. The sample holds about 74,000 clones, around 78% seen once. The germline V gene encodes CDR1 LGHNA and CDR2 YSLEER. CDR3 length: 15 residues. Trimming shortened V by 0 bases and J by 3 bases, and 12 bases separated the two germline ends. The chain combines TRBV4-3 with TRBJ2-7; D gene unclear. Specimen: peripheral blood. This TCR derives from a human donor in a cohort sampled during active COVID-19. As DNA, the CDR3 is TGCGCCAGCAGCCAAGAATGGCAGGAAAACTACGAGCAGTACTTC. Its protein product is CASSQEWQENYEQYF.